The 20 T cell receptor beta chains given below trace back to one sample, sequenced in a study of human T cells and chemical hapten exposure. Documented time point: pre-sensitization, week 0. Noted treatment: therapeutic diphenylcyclopropenone sensitization with weekly scalp DPC. TCRdb analysed the RACE reads with MiXCR anew, one entry per CDR3 protein. The sample has about 350,000 distinct CDR3 sequences; around 5.5% are singletons. This material consisted of whole blood, taken in connection with sensitization to the hapten diphenylcyclopropenone (DPC). Source of these receptors: a woman aged 18-29 years with alopecia areata. Some clones in this sample may be carry-over from other donors' samples.

This clonotype was seen at least ten times. Written as DNA, the CDR3 is TGCAGCATTCAGCCGGACGGTAACTATGGCTACACCTTC. It translates to CSIQPDGNYGYTF. This chain connects TRBV29-1 to TRBJ1-2, with unresolved D. V gave up 8 bases and J gave up 1 base, with 14 bases separating them. The CDR3 sequence is 13 residues long. The germline gives CDR1 SQVTM, CDR2 ANQGSEA.

This clonotype was observed a handful of times. Written as DNA, the CDR3 is TGCGCCAGCAGCCAAGAACCCCCCGGCGCCAGGGCAGGTTCACCCCTCCACTTT. It encodes CASSQEPPGARAGSPLHF. This rearrangement joins TRBV4-3 to TRBJ1-6, with D possibly TRBD1 on 5 matching bases. The germline V gene has CDR1 LGHNA and CDR2 YSLEER. The ends were cut back, 0 bases at V and 9 bases at J, with 21 bases in the middle. The CDR3 has 18 amino acids.

This clonotype was seen a few times. The chain joins TRBV12-3 or TRBV12-4 to TRBJ1-1, with 8 bases identical to TRBD1. The V segment lost 1 base and the J segment 4 bases; nucleotides outside the gene matches: 5. The length of the CDR3 is 15 residues. The CDR3, as DNA: TGTGCCAGCAGTTTAGACCTAACAGGGGGCACTGAAGCTTTCTTT. It encodes CASSLDLTGGTEAFF.

This clonotype was found many times. The rearrangement links TRBV7-9 to TRBJ1-6; D is undetermined. There are 14 residues in the CDR3. Trimming took 3 bases from V and 9 from J, leaving 12 bases between them. Germline CDR1 SEHNR, CDR2 FQNEAQ (reference sequence). In nucleotides, the CDR3 is TGTGCCAGCAGCTTTACTCCGTCGTTTTCACCCCTCCACTTT. Translated: CASSFTPSFSPLHF.

This clonotype is medium-sized within its sample. CDR3 loop: CSARIEGTASEAFF. DNA for the CDR3: TGCAGTGCTAGAATTGAGGGGACGGCATCTGAAGCTTTCTTT. This chain links TRBV20-1 with TRBJ1-1, with a tentative D call TRBD1 (5 bases). V lost 2 bases and J lost 6, with 16 bases in between. CDR3 length: 14 residues. Germline lookup yields CDR1 DFQATT and CDR2 SNEGSKA (reference sequence).

This clonotype was recorded a few times. This chain joins TRBV21-1 and TRBJ2-2; no check of the table's D call, TRBD1, against the DNA was made. TRBV21-1 is classified as a pseudogene. The CDR3 sequence is 15 residues long. The CDR3 region has the DNA TGTGCCAGCAGCAGCCGGGACAGGGCCGCCGGGGAGCTGTTTTTT. Translated, it gives CASSSRDRAAGELFF.

As to this clonotype: This may stem from a read error, because a much larger clone lies one nucleotide away. The missing conserved phenylalanine or tryptophan at the end of this CDR3 makes a read error likely. The chain links TRBV5-1 to TRBJ2-5; D may be TRBD1 (6 bases). Germline V lookup: CDR1 SGHRS, CDR2 YFSETQ. The CDR3 extends over 14 amino acids. Trimming took 3 bases from V and 5 from J, leaving 14 bases between them. In DNA, the CDR3 is TGCGCCAGCAGCTCGATTCCAGGGGACGAGACCCAGTACATC. Amino acid sequence: CASSSIPGDETQYI.

The chain joins TRBV6-2 or TRBV6-3 to TRBJ2-1; either TRBD1 or TRBD2 may supply D (5 bases each). Germline CDR1 reads MNHEY; CDR2 reads SVGEGT. The CDR3 length is 14 residues. The germline V and J ends were trimmed by 5 bases and 7 bases, with 15 bases remaining between them. This CDR3 is CASSTGTSPNEQFF. DNA of the CDR3: TGTGCCAGCAGTACCGGGACCTCTCCAAATGAGCAGTTCTTC.

This clonotype was found many times. The V call is TRBV13, the J call TRBJ1-1; a possible D gene is TRBD1 (6 bases). The germline V gene encodes CDR1 PRHDT and CDR2 FYEKMQ (reference sequence). The V end was cut by 5 bases, the J end by 11 bases, with 15 bases between. The CDR3 covers 12 residues. The CDR3: CASSPNGRGAFF. For the CDR3, the DNA is TGTGCCAGCAGCCCGAATGGGAGGGGGGCTTTCTTT.

This chain connects TRBV29-1 to TRBJ1-1, with D unclear. Trimming stripped 5 bases from V and 8 bases from J, with 12 bases between. The germline V gene encodes CDR1 SQVTM and CDR2 ANQGSEA. The CDR3 spans 11 residues. This chain's CDR3 is CSVLTETEAFF. For the CDR3, the DNA is TGCAGCGTTCTGACCGAGACCGAAGCTTTCTTT.

This clonotype has a handful of counts. This rearrangement joins TRBV12-3 or TRBV12-4 to TRBJ2-5; D perhaps matches TRBD1 (5 bases). The CDR3 sequence is 14 residues long. Trimming pared 7 bases from V and 6 bases from J, leaving 18 bases between. This CDR3 reads CASTLRAGQQTQYF. CDR3 nucleotides: TGTGCCAGCACCTTACGGGCAGGGCAACAGACCCAGTACTTC.

V gene TRBV5-1 combines with J gene TRBJ2-3, with 15 bases fitting TRBD2. The V gene end was trimmed by 4 bases and the J gene end by 5 bases; junction bases not matched to a gene: 5. Germline V gene data show CDR1 as SGHRS and CDR2 as YFSETQ. This CDR3 is built from 16 residues. The DNA of the CDR3 is TGCGCCAGCAGCCCGGGGACTAGCGGGGGGCTAGATACGCAGTATTTT. The encoded protein is CASSPGTSGGLDTQYF.

The CDR3 reads CASSKNRGPGANVLTF. For the CDR3, the DNA is TGTGCCAGCAGCAAAAACAGGGGGCCTGGGGCCAACGTCCTGACTTTC. This rearrangement joins TRBV7-9 to TRBJ2-6; 9 positions match TRBD1. J was trimmed by 2 bases and V by 5 bases; bases with no gene match: 4. This CDR3 is built from 16 residues. Looked up from germline, CDR1 is SEHNR and CDR2 is FQNEAQ (reference sequence). The full variable domain, rest sourced from reference TRBV7-9 and TRBJ2-6, is DTGVSQNPRHKITKRGQNVTFRCDPISEHNRLYWYRQTLGQGPEFLTYFQNEAQLEKSRLLSDRFSAERPKGSFSTLEIQRTEQGDSAMYLCASSKNRGPGANVLTFGAGSRLTVL.

This clonotype was recorded a few times. The chain joins TRBV15 to TRBJ1-1; TRBD1 aligns across 9 bases. Germline V gene data show CDR1 as LNHNV and CDR2 as YYDKDF (reference sequence). Trimming at V came to 3 bases and at J to 6 bases, leaving 8 bases not matched to a gene. The CDR3 is made up of 15 amino acids. CDR3: CATSSGTGISAEAFF. The CDR3 DNA sequence: TGTGCCACCAGCAGCGGGACAGGGATTAGCGCTGAAGCTTTCTTT.

Ten or more counts support this clonotype. The V call is TRBV5-1, the J call TRBJ2-5; possible D gene TRBD2, 6 bases. This CDR3 region has 13 residues. The V and J ends lost 7 bases and 2 bases respectively, with 12 bases between them. Germline lookup yields CDR1 SGHRS and CDR2 YFSETQ. The DNA of the CDR3 is TGCGCCAGCGGGATAGGAGGGCAAGAGACCCAGTACTTC. This encodes CASGIGGQETQYF.

This clonotype occurred a few times. V is TRBV27 and J is TRBJ1-2; D not resolved. This CDR3 is 13 amino acids long. The V end lost 10 bases, the J end lost 8 bases, and 20 bases lay between the germline ends. CDR1 and CDR2 (germline): MNHEY, SMNVEV (reference sequence). CDR3 coding DNA: TGTGCCATTATAGACATCTCAACCGGCGGCTACACCTTC. Its translation is CAIIDISTGGYTF.

The V gene is TRBV6-6, the J gene TRBJ1-1, with 8 bases that match TRBD1. V was pared by 5 bases and J by 2 bases, with 7 bases of the junction left unmatched. In germline, CDR1 is MNHNY, CDR2 SVGAGI (reference sequence). This CDR3 is 15 amino acids long. The DNA for the CDR3 is TGTGCCAGCAGTATGCGGACAGGGCATAACACTGAAGCTTTCTTT. As protein: CASSMRTGHNTEAFF.

This clonotype was counted many times. The rearrangement links TRBV5-4 to TRBJ2-3, with D perhaps assigned TRBD1 or TRBD2 (5 bases each). Germline CDR1 and CDR2: SGHNT and YYREEE (reference sequence). This CDR3 has 12 residues. Trimming stripped 9 bases from V and 6 bases from J, with 14 bases between. CDR3 bases: TGTGCCACCCGGGACCCCCCGGATACGCAGTATTTT. It is translated as CATRDPPDTQYF.

The V and J genes are TRBV15 and TRBJ1-4; tentative D call: TRBD1 (5 bases). Germline lookup yields CDR1 LNHNV and CDR2 YYDKDF (reference sequence). This CDR3 has 14 amino acids. V was trimmed by 3 bases and J by 8 bases, leaving 13 bases between them. CDR3 protein: CATSRGDRNEKLFF. The CDR3 DNA reads TGTGCCACCAGCAGGGGGGATAGGAACGAAAAACTGTTTTTT.

In its sample, this clonotype was seen many times. No DNA is shown, since the ends of the CDR3 on it are uncertain; the CDR3 is the one TCRdb lists. This rearrangement joins TRBV12-3 or TRBV12-4 to TRBJ2-7. Termini included, the CDR3 measures 13 amino acids. The CDR3 region is CASSSSGSYEQYF.